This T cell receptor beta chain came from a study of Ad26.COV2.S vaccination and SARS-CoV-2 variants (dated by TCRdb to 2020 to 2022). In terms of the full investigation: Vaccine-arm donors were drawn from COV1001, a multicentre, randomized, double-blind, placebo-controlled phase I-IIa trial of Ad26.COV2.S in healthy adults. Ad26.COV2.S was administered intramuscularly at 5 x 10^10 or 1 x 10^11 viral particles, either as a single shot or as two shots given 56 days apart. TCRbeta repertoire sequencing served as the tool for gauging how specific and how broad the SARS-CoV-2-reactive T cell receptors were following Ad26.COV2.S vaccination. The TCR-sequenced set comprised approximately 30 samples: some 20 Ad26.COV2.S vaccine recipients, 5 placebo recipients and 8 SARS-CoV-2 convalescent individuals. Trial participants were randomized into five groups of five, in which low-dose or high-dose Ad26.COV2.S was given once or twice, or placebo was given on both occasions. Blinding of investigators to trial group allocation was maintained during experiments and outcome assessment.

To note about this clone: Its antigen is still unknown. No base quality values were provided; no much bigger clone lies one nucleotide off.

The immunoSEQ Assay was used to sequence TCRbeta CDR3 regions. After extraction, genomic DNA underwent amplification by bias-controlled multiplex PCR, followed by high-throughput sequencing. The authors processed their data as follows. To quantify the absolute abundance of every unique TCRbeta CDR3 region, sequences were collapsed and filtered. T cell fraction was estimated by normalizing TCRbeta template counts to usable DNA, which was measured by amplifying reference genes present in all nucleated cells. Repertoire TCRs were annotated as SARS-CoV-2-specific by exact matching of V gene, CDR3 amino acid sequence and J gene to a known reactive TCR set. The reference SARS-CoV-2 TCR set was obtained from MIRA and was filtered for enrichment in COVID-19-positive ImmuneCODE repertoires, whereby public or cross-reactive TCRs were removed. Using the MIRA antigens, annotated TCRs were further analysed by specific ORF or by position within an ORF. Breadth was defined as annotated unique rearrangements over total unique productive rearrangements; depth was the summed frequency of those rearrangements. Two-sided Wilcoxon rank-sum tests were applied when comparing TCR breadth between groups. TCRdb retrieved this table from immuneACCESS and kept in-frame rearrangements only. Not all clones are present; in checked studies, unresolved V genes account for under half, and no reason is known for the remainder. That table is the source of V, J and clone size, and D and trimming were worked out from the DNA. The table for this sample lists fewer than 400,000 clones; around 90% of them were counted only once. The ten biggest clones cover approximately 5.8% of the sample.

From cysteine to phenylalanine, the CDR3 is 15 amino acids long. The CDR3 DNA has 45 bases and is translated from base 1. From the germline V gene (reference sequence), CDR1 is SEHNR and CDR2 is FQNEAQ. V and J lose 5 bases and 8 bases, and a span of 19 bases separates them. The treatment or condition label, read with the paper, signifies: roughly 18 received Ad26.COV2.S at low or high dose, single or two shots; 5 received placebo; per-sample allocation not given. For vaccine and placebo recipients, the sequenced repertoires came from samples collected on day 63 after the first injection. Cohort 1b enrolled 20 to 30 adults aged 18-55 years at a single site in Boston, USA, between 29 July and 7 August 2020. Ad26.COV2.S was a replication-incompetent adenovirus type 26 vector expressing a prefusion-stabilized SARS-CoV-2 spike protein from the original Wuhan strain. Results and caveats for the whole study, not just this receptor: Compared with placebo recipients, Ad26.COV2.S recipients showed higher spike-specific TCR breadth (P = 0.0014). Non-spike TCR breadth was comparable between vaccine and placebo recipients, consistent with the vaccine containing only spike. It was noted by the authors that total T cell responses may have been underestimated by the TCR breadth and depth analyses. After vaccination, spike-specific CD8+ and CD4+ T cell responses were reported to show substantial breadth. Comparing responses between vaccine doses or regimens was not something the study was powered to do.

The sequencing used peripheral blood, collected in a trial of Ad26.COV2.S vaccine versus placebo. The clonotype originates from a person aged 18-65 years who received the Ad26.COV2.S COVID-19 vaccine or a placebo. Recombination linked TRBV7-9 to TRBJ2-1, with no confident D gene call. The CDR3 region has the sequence CASSPALESFDEQFF. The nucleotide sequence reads TGTGCCAGCAGCCCAGCCCTAGAGTCATTCGATGAGCAGTTCTTC.